This record looks at one TCR beta chain sequence and its context. The data belong to a study of cytomegalovirus exposure and HLA in healthy donors. PCR primers comprised 60 Vbeta and 13 Jbeta primers. Study processing details: In a later analysis, of 84 million or so unique beta chains, roughly 9.9 million appeared in at least two donors. Sequencing used immunoSEQ multiplex PCR; TCRdb keeps in-frame clones, though not all of them. V, J and clone size are those of that table, while D and trimming were read from the DNA. Here the sample spans fewer than 150,000 clones, roughly 85% being singletons. The CDR3 has 17 residues. CDR1 and CDR2 from the germline V gene are LGHNA and YNFKEQ. With 5 bases clipped from V and 2 bases from J, the junction kept 14 bases outside the gene matches.

The specimen sequenced was PBMCs. This chain uses TRBV4-2 with TRBJ2-7, with TRBD2 identical over 8 bases. The clonotype originates from a man between 40 and 49 years old in good health and CMV-seropositive. CDR3 nucleotide sequence: TGTGCCAGCAGCAACAAAAGGGGTCTAGCGGGCACCTACGAGCAGTACTTC. Its translation is CASSNKRGLAGTYEQYF.